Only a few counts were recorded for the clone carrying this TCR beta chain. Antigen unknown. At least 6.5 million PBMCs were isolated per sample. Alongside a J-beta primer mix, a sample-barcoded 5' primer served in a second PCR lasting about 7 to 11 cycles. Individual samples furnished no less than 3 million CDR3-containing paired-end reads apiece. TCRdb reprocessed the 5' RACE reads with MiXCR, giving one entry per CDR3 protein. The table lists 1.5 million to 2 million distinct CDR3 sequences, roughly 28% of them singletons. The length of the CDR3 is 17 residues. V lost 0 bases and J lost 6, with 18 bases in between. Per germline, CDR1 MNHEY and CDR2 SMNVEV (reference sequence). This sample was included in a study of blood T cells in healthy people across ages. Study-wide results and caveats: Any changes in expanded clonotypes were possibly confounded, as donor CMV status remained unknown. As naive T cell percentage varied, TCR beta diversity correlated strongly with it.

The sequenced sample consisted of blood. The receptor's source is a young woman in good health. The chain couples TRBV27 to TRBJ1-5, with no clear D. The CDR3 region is CASSLSPPGISSQPQHF. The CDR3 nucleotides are TGTGCCAGCAGTTTATCCCCCCCAGGCATCTCGTCTCAGCCCCAGCATTTT.